Below, one T cell receptor beta chain is given with its context. This clone was picked up one time. This receptor's antigen is unknown. Base qualities are not recorded, but no much larger clone differs from it by a single base. The donors were healthy, HIV-negative adults with no recently reported acute infections or vaccinations. All donors were Caucasian adults living in Nashville, Tennessee, USA. CD4+ T cells were enriched through magnetic negative selection, after which naive cells were positively selected on CD45RA and the remaining negative fraction served as the memory subset. After blood collection by leukapheresis, PBMCs were isolated using Ficoll-Histopaque density gradient centrifugation and then cryopreserved in the vapor phase of liquid nitrogen. Purity and quantity of every magnetically sorted T cell population were checked by analytical flow cytometry. From each sorted fraction, genomic DNA was isolated and quantified by UV absorbance on a Nanodrop 2000c.

Using the deep immunoSEQ assay, multiplex PCR amplified TCR CDR3 regions from genomic DNA. Extracted genomic DNA from each cell subset was spread evenly across all wells of several immunoSEQ 96-well plates, with each plate serving as a replicate. For sorted subsets, each replicate PCR was loaded with 200 ng genomic DNA, equivalent to roughly 30,000 T cell genomes. The purified libraries were quantified using a Qubit 3.0 fluorometer, sized with a Bioanalyzer 2100, and then quantified again using the KAPA Library Quantification kit. Each immunoSEQ 96-well plate was sequenced on its own single-read 150-cycle Illumina NextSeq 550 flow cell. The paper's data handling went like this. Because only junctional sequences without quality scores were contained in the immunoSEQ output, filtering matching that applied to full-length reads could not be performed. Sequences were annotated with PyIR, a Python wrapper for IgBLAST v1.9, using IMGT germline references to assign V/J genes and CDR3. Reads were filtered out if the reads had weak V/J assignments (E-value above 1e-6), no CDR3, stop codons, out-of-frame junctions, or ambiguous translated residues. A V3J clonotype was defined by an identical inferred V gene, J gene, and CDR3 amino acid sequence. Percentage overlap between repertoires was computed as shared unique clonotypes divided by the size of the smaller repertoire. Repertoire richness was assessed with RTK rarefaction, the Chao1 estimator, and Recon v2.1 estimates of unobserved clonotypes. OLGA was used to compute generation probabilities for all TCRbeta clonotypes that the gDNA method yielded from a handful of donors. TCRdb's version of the immuneACCESS table is confined to in-frame rearrangements and falls short of the full clone set. An unresolved V gene accounts for under half of the shortfall where checked; the remainder is of unknown origin. The V and J calls and clone size come from that table; D and trimming were worked out from the DNA. This sample gives about 2.4 million clones in total; roughly 93% of them show up just once. The top ten clones comprise approximately 0.35% of the sample.

These data are taken from a study of shared clonotypes between healthy human individuals (dated by TCRdb to 2020 to 2021). Regarding the study in general: Three men and a couple of women, aged 18 to 49 years, made up the cohort. Per donor, leukapheresis produced somewhere between about 0.94 and 9 billion PBMCs. The study deeply sequenced blood TCR repertoires of 5 or 6 healthy adults to estimate repertoire size and the extent of clonotype sharing between individuals. For each donor, three plates each were used for CD4 naive and CD4 memory, two plates were used for CD8 naive, and one plate was used for CD8 memory. To increase sequencing depth and limit assay-specific biases, TCR repertoire library preparation and sequencing were carried out by different laboratories using diverse techniques.

The paper's findings and limits, for the study overall: When four donors were compared, the shared fraction of clonotypes was 5% to 6.5% for naive CD4, less than 4% for naive CD8, more than 2% for memory CD4, and 0.3% to 0.5% for memory CD8. The small number of donors limited the genetic and exposure-history diversity represented. Sampling was restricted to blood, and TCR repertoires in tissues likely differ from the TCR repertoires found in blood. Rarefaction of sorted-subset datasets indicated incomplete sequencing despite the large sequencing depth. Clonotypes shared by all four sorted-subset donors showed higher generation probabilities than non-shared clonotypes. Pairwise subsampling indicated that sequencing depth was expected to affect the degree of clonotype sharing among donors. Estimated clonotype richness was generally larger for naive than for memory subsets.

The CDR3 numbers 13 residues from cysteine through phenylalanine. The only DNA kept is the CDR3, 39 bases in frame from the first base. The germline V gene sets CDR1 to SNHLY and CDR2 to FYNNEI. The V and J ends are trimmed by 4 bases and 6 bases, leaving 10 bases between them. The V and J segments used are TRBV2 and TRBJ2-1; the D gene is perhaps TRBD1, on 5 matching bases. The sequence was obtained from a man aged 18-30 years in good health. Some clones in this sample may be carry-over from other donors' samples. The sequenced material came from naive CD4+ T cells from PBMCs. The sample's cell subset or site label is to be understood as: CD45RA+ positively selected. In nucleotide form, the sequence is TGTGCCAGCAGTGTATTACAGGCCAATGAGCAGTTCTTC. Its product reads: CASSVLQANEQFF.